These 23 T cell receptor beta chains came from one sample sequenced in a study of PD-L1 blockade in urothelial cancer. Time point reported: peripheral blood 6 weeks after treatment start. Data came from immunoSEQ multiplex PCR; TCRdb stores just in-frame clones and leaves some out. The sample contains some 110,000 clones, around nine tenths of which appear only once. Sequencing used PBMCs, obtained around atezolizumab (anti-PD-L1) treatment. The source of these receptors is a man aged 60 to 69 with urothelial cancer.

The rearrangement uses TRBV28 and TRBJ2-7; tentative D call: TRBD2 (5 bases). Trimming stripped 6 bases from V and 0 bases from J, with 15 bases between. From germline, CDR1 is MDHEN and CDR2 SYDVKM. CDR3 length equals 15 residues. The CDR3 DNA sequence: TGTGCCAGCAGCACCGGAGGCGGAAGCTCCTACGAGCAGTACTTC. Translated, it gives CASSTGGGSSYEQYF.

The chain employs TRBV5-1 and TRBJ2-3; 9 bases are shared with TRBD1. Looked up from germline, CDR1 is SGHRS and CDR2 is YFSETQ. This CDR3 comprises 15 residues. V was pared by 4 bases and J by 2 bases, with 5 bases of the junction left unmatched. CDR3 nucleotide sequence: TGCGCCAGCAGCGCTGGACAGGGGTACACAGATACGCAGTATTTT. It is translated as CASSAGQGYTDTQYF.

The V call is TRBV5-4, the J call TRBJ2-1; 11 nucleotides align to TRBD2. Germline V CDR1 and CDR2: SGHNT, YYREEE (reference sequence). V trimming: 4 bases; J trimming: 7 bases; junction bases outside the gene matches: 10. The CDR3 length is 16 residues. The CDR3 loop reads CASSRLTSGGMNEQFF. DNA for the CDR3: TGTGCCAGCAGCCGCCTTACTAGCGGGGGTATGAATGAGCAGTTCTTC.

The chain carries TRBV6-6 and TRBJ1-1; D may be TRBD1 (5 bases). The length of the CDR3 is 13 residues. Germline CDR1 and CDR2: MNHNY and SVGAGI (reference sequence). The V end was cut by 5 bases, the J end by 1 base, with 8 bases between. Here the CDR3 reads CASSPRGNTEAFF. CDR3 coding DNA: TGTGCCAGCAGTCCAAGGGGGAACACTGAAGCTTTCTTT.

The gene calls are TRBV7-8 and TRBJ2-7; 10 bases are a match to TRBD1. Per the germline V gene, CDR1 is SGHVS and CDR2 is FQNEAQ. Trimming at V came to 5 bases and at J to 5 bases, leaving 9 bases not matched to a gene. CDR3 size: 15 residues. The CDR3 bases are TGTGCCAGCAGCCAACCGGGACAGGGGAGCAACGAGCAGTACTTC. This translates into CASSQPGQGSNEQYF.

V is TRBV4-3 and J is TRBJ2-7, with 8 positions matching TRBD1. After removal of 1 base from V and 2 bases from J, the junction contained 4 bases not matched to a gene. CDR1 is LGHNA, CDR2 YSLEER, per germline. This CDR3 has 15 residues. CDR3 DNA sequence: TGCGCCAGCAGCCAAGGGACAGGGTACACCTACGAGCAGTACTTC. It encodes CASSQGTGYTYEQYF.

The rearrangement links TRBV6-4 to TRBJ1-6; TRBD1 matches at 8 bases. Trimming took 0 bases from V and 13 from J; bases not matched to a gene: 5. The germline CDR1 and CDR2 sequences are MRHNA and SNTAGT. This CDR3 comprises 14 residues. CDR3 in DNA: TGTGCCAGCAGTGACTCGGGGACAGGCGGGCCCCTCCACTTT. Translating gives CASSDSGTGGPLHF.

This clone was observed once. The CDR3 region is CASSEGTGVYEQFF. CDR3 nucleotides: TGTGCCAGCAGCGAGGGGACAGGGGTCTATGAGCAGTTCTTC. The chain links TRBV4-2 to TRBJ2-1; 10 positions match TRBD1. The trim removed 5 bases at V and 8 bases at J, leaving 6 bases unmatched. Per germline, CDR1 LGHNA and CDR2 YNFKEQ. The CDR3 length is 14 residues.

This chain joins TRBV19 and TRBJ1-2, with TRBD1 matching over 7 bases. Germline lookup yields CDR1 LNHDA and CDR2 SQIVND (reference sequence). V gave up 7 bases and J gave up 4 bases; unmatched junction bases: 6. The CDR3 sequence is 13 residues long. The CDR3 spells CASTTGQLYGYTF. As DNA, the CDR3 is TGTGCCAGTACAACGGGACAGCTCTATGGCTACACCTTC.

This rearrangement joins TRBV11-3 to TRBJ1-1; 11 bases line up with TRBD1. Germline V lookup: CDR1 SGHNT, CDR2 YENEEA. With V trimmed by 4 bases and J by 6 bases, 7 bases remained unmatched. The CDR3 sequence is 15 residues long. CDR3 in DNA: TGTGCCAGCAGCTACTTCGGACAGGGGGCGTCTGAAGCTTTCTTT. Amino acid sequence: CASSYFGQGASEAFF. Full variable domain (missing parts from reference TRBV11-3 and TRBJ1-1): EAGVVQSPRYKIIEKKQPVAFWCNPISGHNTLYWYLQNLGQGPELLIRYENEEAVDDSQLPKDRFSAERLKGVDSTLKIQPAELGDSAVYLCASSYFGQGASEAFFGQGTRLTVV.

V usage is TRBV29-1 and J usage is TRBJ2-7; 7 nucleotides align to TRBD2. Germline CDR1 and CDR2: SQVTM and ANQGSEA. This CDR3 is 13 amino acids long. The V gene end was trimmed by 7 bases and the J gene end by 6 bases; junction bases not matched to a gene: 12. The CDR3 DNA sequence: TGCAGCGGGGCCCAGCGGGGCCAGGGCGAGCAGTACTTC. This gives the protein CSGAQRGQGEQYF.

The V gene is TRBV4-3, the J gene TRBJ1-3, with D perhaps matching TRBD1 (5 bases). Germline V gene data show CDR1 as LGHNA and CDR2 as YSLEER. This CDR3 is built from 16 residues. Trimming took 0 bases from V and 2 from J, leaving 11 bases between them. For the CDR3, the DNA is TGCGCCAGCAGCCAAGATTTCGGGGGAACTGGAAACACCATATATTTT. The encoded protein is CASSQDFGGTGNTIYF.

The chain has TRBV4-1 and TRBJ1-1, with no clear D. This CDR3 contains 15 residues. V shed 1 base and J shed 0 bases, with 9 bases lying between them. Germline values: CDR1 MGHRA, CDR2 YSYEKL. The CDR3 region has the DNA TGCGCCAGCAGCCAAGTTCCCAACTTGAACACTGAAGCTTTCTTT. Translation: CASSQVPNLNTEAFF.

The chain uses TRBV5-1 and TRBJ1-4, with D possibly TRBD1 on 5 matching bases. The V and J ends lost 5 bases and 7 bases respectively, with 9 bases between them. This CDR3 region has 12 residues. CDR1 and CDR2 from the germline V gene are SGHRS and YFSETQ. The CDR3 region has the DNA TGCGCCAGCAGACCAGACAGTGAAAAACTGTTTTTT. Translation: CASRPDSEKLFF.

This chain links TRBV21-1 with TRBJ2-7; TRBD2 was called by the table and not checked on the DNA. TRBV21-1 has pseudogene status. The CDR3 runs to 18 residues. The CDR3 region is CASSKERPAGVVGYEQYF. The CDR3 DNA sequence: TGTGCCAGCAGCAAAGAAAGGCCCGCCGGGGTTGTGGGGTACGAGCAGTACTTC.

The CDR3 coding sequence is TGTGCCAGCAGACTTGATATTTCGGACAGTTCTAACTATGGCTACACCTTC. This sequence encodes CASRLDISDSSNYGYTF. V is TRBV28 and J is TRBJ1-2, with D tentatively TRBD1 (6 bases). The V gene lost 6 bases and the J gene lost 0 bases, with 20 bases spanning the gap. The CDR3 has 17 amino acids. CDR1 and CDR2 (germline): MDHEN, SYDVKM.

The chain's CDR3 is CASSLLATGPNIQYF. The CDR3 coding sequence is TGCGCCAGCAGCTTGTTGGCTACAGGACCAAACATTCAGTACTTC. The rearrangement uses TRBV5-1 and TRBJ2-4, with D tentatively TRBD1 (5 bases). The CDR3 spans 15 residues. Germline V gene data show CDR1 as SGHRS and CDR2 as YFSETQ. The V end was cut by 1 base, the J end by 6 bases, with 14 bases between.

The chain joins TRBV6-4 to TRBJ2-1; 9 bases line up with TRBD2. The CDR3 runs 15 residues. V gave up 3 bases and J gave up 5 bases; unmatched junction bases: 5. The germline CDR1 and CDR2 sequences are MRHNA and SNTAGT. CDR3 sequence reads: CASSERGGAHNEQFF. The DNA of the CDR3 is TGTGCCAGCAGTGAACGCGGGGGGGCCCACAATGAGCAGTTCTTC.

The chain uses TRBV19 and TRBJ1-4; TRBD1 is a possible D gene (6 bases). V lost 6 bases and J 8 bases, leaving 16 bases between the germline ends. This CDR3 has 14 residues. Germline-derived CDR1 and CDR2 are LNHDA and SQIVND (reference sequence). The CDR3 reads CASSAGQQKEKLFF. The DNA of the CDR3 is TGTGCCAGTAGCGCCGGACAGCAGAAAGAAAAACTGTTTTTT.

The rearrangement links TRBV19 to TRBJ1-5; 7 nucleotides match TRBD1. Germline CDR1 and CDR2: LNHDA and SQIVND (reference sequence). V shed 6 bases, J shed 0 bases, and the junction held 5 bases outside the gene matches. CDR3 length: 15 amino acids. The CDR3 is CASRPRTGSNQPQHF. In DNA form, the CDR3 reads TGTGCCAGTAGACCCCGGACAGGTAGCAATCAGCCCCAGCATTTT.

This rearrangement joins TRBV11-1 to TRBJ2-5; D call uncertain. The CDR3 length is 13 residues. V shed 5 bases and J shed 2 bases, with 9 bases lying between them. Germline CDR1 is SGHAT and CDR2 is FQDESV (reference sequence). The CDR3 coding sequence is TGTGCCAGCAGCAGTCAGCGTCAAGAGACCCAGTACTTC. Protein product: CASSSQRQETQYF. Together with reference TRBV11-1 and TRBJ2-5, the CDR3 gives the full variable domain: EAEVAQSPRYKITEKSQAVAFWCDPISGHATLYWYRQILGQGPELLVQFQDESVVDDSQLPKDRFSAERLKGVDSTLKIQPAELGDSAMYLCASSSQRQETQYFGPGTRLLVL.

The CDR3 bases are TGCGCCAGCAGCTACGGACTAGCGGGAGGACTTTCCTACGAGCAGTACTTC. Protein product: CASSYGLAGGLSYEQYF. The chain recombines TRBV5-1 with TRBJ2-7, with 14 nucleotides matching TRBD2. The CDR3 loop spans 17 amino acids. Germline values: CDR1 SGHRS, CDR2 YFSETQ. V dropped 3 bases and J dropped 1; count of bases not matched to a gene: 6.

This clone appeared once. The V call is TRBV27, the J call TRBJ1-5; the D gene is possibly TRBD1 (5 bases). This CDR3 has 15 amino acids. The ends were cut back, 11 bases at V and 1 base at J, with 18 bases in the middle. Germline CDR1 is MNHEY and CDR2 is SMNVEV (reference sequence). CDR3 coding DNA: TGTGCCGCATCTGGGGGGGAGCCGAGCAATCAGCCCCAGCATTTT. Its protein is CAASGGEPSNQPQHF.